These 32 T cell receptor beta chains were sequenced from one sample in a study of blood T cell repertoires in COVID-19. Libraries were prepared by immunoSEQ multiplex PCR; TCRdb keeps only in-frame clonotypes and omits some of them. The sample lists around 160,000 clones, roughly 84% occurring once. Sample: PBMCs or T cells enriched from blood (not recorded which). The receptors originated from a woman aged 55-75 years who had recovered from COVID-19.

This clone was seen only a few times. The CDR3 region is CASSLAGDTIYF. Here the CDR3 DNA reads TGCGCCAGCAGCTTGGCGGGGGACACCATATATTTT. The chain couples TRBV5-1 to TRBJ1-3; D perhaps matches TRBD1 (5 bases). Germline CDR1 SGHRS, CDR2 YFSETQ. Trimming left V 0 bases short and J 8 bases short, with 6 bases between. The CDR3 consists of 12 residues.

The V gene is TRBV6-1, the J gene TRBJ2-2, with 11 bases identical to TRBD2. With 2 bases clipped from V and 4 bases from J, the junction kept 12 bases outside the gene matches. CDR3 length equals 19 residues. Looked up from germline, CDR1 is MNHNS and CDR2 is SASEGT. DNA for the CDR3: TGTGCCAGCAGTGAACGAGAGCGGGCCCTAGCGGGGGGCACCGGGGAGCTGTTTTTT. Protein sequence: CASSERERALAGGTGELFF.

The gene calls are TRBV12-3 or TRBV12-4 and TRBJ1-1; no firm D call. V shed 6 bases and J shed 4 bases, with 12 bases lying between them. This CDR3 contains 13 residues. The CDR3 DNA reads TGTGCCAGCAGCCCTGTACCGGGCACTGAAGCTTTCTTT. It specifies CASSPVPGTEAFF.

V gene TRBV19 combines with J gene TRBJ1-2; 8 bases fit TRBD1. Germline values: CDR1 LNHDA, CDR2 SQIVND (reference sequence). The CDR3 is made up of 15 amino acids. Trimming at V came to 6 bases and at J to 1 base, leaving 7 bases not matched to a gene. DNA of the CDR3: TGTGCCAGTAGGGACGGGACAGGAGTTAACTATGGCTACACCTTC. Translation: CASRDGTGVNYGYTF.

This chain connects TRBV5-1 to TRBJ1-1; D gene uncertain. The ends were cut back, 4 bases at V and 0 bases at J, with 7 bases in the middle. The CDR3 contains 13 residues. Germline CDR1 reads SGHRS; CDR2 reads YFSETQ. CDR3 in DNA: TGCGCCAGCAGCCCTTACATGAACACTGAAGCTTTCTTT. It translates to CASSPYMNTEAFF. The full variable domain, completed using reference TRBV5-1 and TRBJ1-1, is KAGVTQTPRYLIKTRGQQVTLSCSPISGHRSVSWYQQTPGQGLQFLFEYFSETQRNKGNFPGRFSGRQFSNSRSEMNVSTLELGDSALYLCASSPYMNTEAFFGQGTRLTVV.

This clone was seen a single time. V is TRBV6-1 and J is TRBJ1-2; 8 positions agree with TRBD1. The CDR3 extends over 14 amino acids. V lost 1 base and J lost 4; bases outside the gene matches: 2. CDR1 is MNHNS and CDR2 is SASEGT in the germline V gene. The CDR3 DNA is TGTGCCAGCAGTGAAGGACAGGGGCCCTATGGCTACACCTTC. It specifies CASSEGQGPYGYTF.

The chain combines TRBV28 with TRBJ1-5, with TRBD1 matching 7 bases. The trim removed 6 bases at V and 2 bases at J, leaving 7 bases unmatched. The CDR3 is 15 residues long. Germline CDR1 is MDHEN and CDR2 is SYDVKM. The CDR3 DNA reads as TGTGCCAGCAGCTTGACAGGGCGGCGCAATCAGCCCCAGCATTTT. Translated, it gives CASSLTGRRNQPQHF.

The chain links TRBV15 to TRBJ1-1; perhaps TRBD1 as D (6 bases). The length of the CDR3 is 14 residues. Trimming stripped 2 bases from V and 11 bases from J, with 18 bases between. Germline V gene lookup returns CDR1 LNHNV and CDR2 YYDKDF (reference sequence). CDR3 residues: CATSRPDRTQGAFF. The CDR3, as DNA: TGTGCCACCAGCAGACCCGACAGGACCCAAGGGGCTTTCTTT.

This sequence joins TRBV2 and TRBJ2-3; tentative D call: TRBD1 (5 bases). This CDR3 has 15 amino acids. Germline V gene data show CDR1 as SNHLY and CDR2 as FYNNEI. The ends were cut back, 6 bases at V and 2 bases at J, with 15 bases in the middle. The CDR3 reads CASSWQGIITDTQYF. Written as DNA, the CDR3 is TGTGCCAGCAGCTGGCAGGGAATAATCACAGATACGCAGTATTTT.

The V and J genes are TRBV12-5 and TRBJ2-5, with 13 bases matching TRBD2. The germline V gene has CDR1 LGHNT and CDR2 FRNRAP. V lost 2 bases, J lost 4 bases, and 7 bases stayed unmatched. The CDR3 has 17 amino acids. The CDR3 nucleotides read TGTGCTAGTGGTTTGAGGGCAAGACTAGCGGGGGGAGAGACCCAGTACTTC. Its protein is CASGLRARLAGGETQYF.

This clone was detected only once. The chain couples TRBV11-2 to TRBJ2-1, with 10 bases identical to TRBD2. The CDR3 has 17 residues. The germline V gene has CDR1 SGHAT and CDR2 FQNNGV. J gave up 6 bases and V 3 bases, and 11 bases lay outside the gene matches. DNA for the CDR3: TGTGCCAGCAGCTTCCTAATAAGCGGGAGGGCCCTCAATGAGCAGTTCTTC. It specifies CASSFLISGRALNEQFF.

The chain is built from TRBV10-1 and TRBJ1-2; D not resolved. Germline CDR1 reads WNHNN; CDR2 reads SYGVQD (reference sequence). The V and J ends lost 2 bases and 8 bases respectively, with 15 bases between them. The CDR3 loop spans 14 amino acids. CDR3 nucleotide sequence: TGCGCCAGCAGTGAGCTTGGCGGTCCTAGGGGCTACACCTTC. This sequence encodes CASSELGGPRGYTF.

This clone was recorded only once. The chain recombines TRBV3-1 (or the pseudogene TRBV3-2) with TRBJ2-7; 7 nucleotides align to TRBD1. Trimming at V came to 2 bases and at J to 0 bases, leaving 16 bases not matched to a gene. The germline V gene has CDR1 LGHDT and CDR2 YNNKEL (reference sequence). The CDR3 is 19 residues long. The CDR3 is CASSQRWGNNRDSSYEQYF. The CDR3 DNA reads as TGTGCCAGCAGCCAACGATGGGGAAATAACAGGGACAGCTCCTACGAGCAGTACTTC.

This clone showed up just a few times. The CDR3 region has the DNA TGTGCCAGCAGCCAATCCAGATGGCCCCAGCATTTT. Translation gives CASSQSRWPQHF. J is TRBJ1-5 and V is TRBV16; D not certain. CDR1 KGHSY and CDR2 FQNENV come from the germline V gene. The CDR3 length is 12 residues. V was cut by 0 bases and J by 9 bases, with 6 bases left in between. Filled out from reference TRBV16 and TRBJ1-5, the complete variable domain reads GEEVAQTPKHLVRGEGQKAKLYCAPIKGHSYVFWYQQVLKNEFKFLISFQNENVFDETGMPKERFSAKCLPNSPCSLEIQATKLEDSAVYFCASSQSRWPQHFGDGTRLSIL.

V and J are TRBV28 and TRBJ1-5; 7 bases agree with TRBD1. Unmatched junction bases numbered 2, after V lost 2 bases and J lost 4 bases. Germline-derived CDR1 and CDR2 are MDHEN and SYDVKM. This CDR3 contains 14 residues. The DNA of the CDR3 is TGTGCCAGCAGTTTACAACAGGGGAATCAGCCCCAGCATTTT. This encodes CASSLQQGNQPQHF. Full variable domain (remainder filled in from reference TRBV28 and TRBJ1-5): DVKVTQSSRYLVKRTGEKVFLECVQDMDHENMFWYRQDPGLGLRLIYFSYDVKMKEKGDIPEGYSVSREKKERFSLILESASTNQTSMYLCASSLQQGNQPQHFGDGTRLSIL.

The V gene is TRBV6-5, the J gene TRBJ2-2; 9 positions match TRBD1. Looked up from germline, CDR1 is MNHEY and CDR2 is SVGAGI. The CDR3 loop spans 15 amino acids. V lost 0 bases, J lost 4 bases, and 0 bases stayed unmatched. The CDR3 here is CASSYSDRGTGELFF. For the CDR3, the DNA is TGTGCCAGCAGTTACTCGGACAGGGGCACCGGGGAGCTGTTTTTT.

This chain joins TRBV5-1 and TRBJ2-1, with 10 bases aligning to TRBD1. V dropped 4 bases and J dropped 2; count of bases not matched to a gene: 3. CDR3 length: 15 amino acids. Germline-derived CDR1 and CDR2 are SGHRS and YFSETQ. CDR3 in amino acids: CASSLTGGAYNEQFF. CDR3 bases: TGCGCCAGCAGCCTGACAGGGGGCGCCTACAATGAGCAGTTCTTC.

This sequence joins TRBV9 and TRBJ1-6, with 9 nucleotides matching TRBD1. CDR3 length: 14 amino acids. Germline trimming cut 3 bases from V and 8 bases from J; bases unmatched to any gene: 3. Germline values: CDR1 SGDLS, CDR2 YYNGEE. For the CDR3, the DNA is TGTGCCAGCAGCGCCCGGGACAGGGATTCACCCCTCCACTTT. It encodes CASSARDRDSPLHF.

The chain couples TRBV18 to TRBJ1-2; the match to TRBD1 covers 9 bases. V trimming: 3 bases; J trimming: 3 bases; junction bases outside the gene matches: 8. From germline, CDR1 is KGHSH and CDR2 LQKENI. This CDR3 is built from 16 residues. The CDR3 spells CASSPTTGGSDYGYTF. The CDR3 nucleotides are TGTGCCAGCTCACCGACCACAGGGGGCAGTGACTATGGCTACACCTTC.

V is TRBV28 and J is TRBJ1-2, with 8 bases matching TRBD1. Germline-derived CDR1 and CDR2 are MDHEN and SYDVKM. The junction had 5 bases not matched to a gene; V was cut back by 1 base and J by 7 bases. The CDR3 has 14 amino acids. The CDR3 DNA is TGTGCCAGCAGTTTATACCCGGGACAGGCTGGCTACACCTTC. Protein: CASSLYPGQAGYTF.

This chain uses TRBV6-5 with TRBJ2-5, with D possibly being TRBD2 (6 bases). V gave up 7 bases and J gave up 1 base, with 16 bases separating them. In germline, CDR1 is MNHEY, CDR2 SVGAGI. The CDR3 is 15 residues long. CDR3 residues: CASIRRRGGQETQYF. The DNA of the CDR3 is TGTGCCAGCATCAGACGAAGGGGAGGCCAAGAGACCCAGTACTTC.

J is TRBJ2-5 and V is TRBV2; no firm D call. Germline lookup yields CDR1 SNHLY and CDR2 FYNNEI. The V gene lost 9 bases and the J gene lost 2 bases, with 13 bases spanning the gap. This CDR3 is 13 amino acids long. The CDR3 DNA follows: TGTGCCAGTACGAGAGAGTTACAAGAGACCCAGTACTTC. Translation gives CASTRELQETQYF.

This clone showed up just once. V and J are TRBV21-1 and TRBJ1-3. TRBV21-1 is flagged as a pseudogene. The CDR3 sequence is 17 residues long. The CDR3 loop is CASSKGMGGDPGNTIYF. DNA of the CDR3: TGTGCCAGCAGCAAAGGGATGGGGGGGGACCCTGGAAACACCATATATTTT.

The gene calls are TRBV27 and TRBJ1-6; 7 nucleotides align to TRBD1. V gave up 6 bases and J gave up 7 bases; unmatched junction bases: 6. Germline lookup yields CDR1 MNHEY and CDR2 SMNVEV (reference sequence). This CDR3 has 14 amino acids. The CDR3 nucleotides are TGTGCCAGCAGCTCCGGGACAGCGAATTCACCCCTCCACTTT. Translated: CASSSGTANSPLHF.

This chain joins TRBV19 and TRBJ1-1, with 7 positions matching TRBD1. The CDR3 covers 14 residues. Losses at the gene ends were 5 bases for V and 3 bases for J; bases not matched to a gene: 6. Germline V gene sequence: CDR1 LNHDA, CDR2 SQIVND (reference sequence). CDR3 residues: CASSRGGGDTEAFF. CDR3 bases: TGTGCCAGTAGTCGAGGAGGGGGCGACACTGAAGCTTTCTTT.

This clone occurred once. This chain uses TRBV5-1 with TRBJ1-5, with 7 bases identical to TRBD1. CDR1 is SGHRS, CDR2 YFSETQ, per germline. The CDR3 consists of 15 residues. J was trimmed by 6 bases and V by 2 bases; bases with no gene match: 8. The CDR3 here is CASSFTGERSQPQHF. The CDR3 DNA sequence: TGCGCCAGCAGCTTCACAGGGGAGAGGAGTCAGCCCCAGCATTTT.

The chain combines TRBV10-2 with TRBJ2-7; possible D gene TRBD2, 6 bases. Germline CDR1 WSHSY, CDR2 SAAADI. The CDR3 has 16 residues. With 2 bases removed from V and 2 bases from J, the gap between germline ends came to 16 bases. The CDR3 protein is CASSEMGGTIAYEQYF. CDR3 in DNA: TGCGCCAGCAGTGAGATGGGGGGTACCATCGCCTACGAGCAGTACTTC.

To note about this clone: Within the sample, other DNA sequences also encode this same CDR3. The rearrangement joins TRBV24-1 to TRBJ2-1; 7 nucleotides line up with TRBD1. From germline, CDR1 is KGHDR and CDR2 SFDVKD. The CDR3 consists of 13 residues. With V trimmed by 4 bases and J by 10 bases, 6 bases remained unmatched. The CDR3 is CATSDPTGVEQFF. For the CDR3, the DNA is TGTGCCACCAGTGACCCTACAGGGGTCGAGCAGTTCTTC.

The DNA of the CDR3 is TGTGCCAGCAGCCAAGATCCGGGGGGGCTCTACAATGAGCAGTTCTTC. It specifies CASSQDPGGLYNEQFF. The rearrangement links TRBV3-1 (or the pseudogene TRBV3-2) to TRBJ2-1, with TRBD2 matching 8 bases. Germline values: CDR1 LGHDT, CDR2 YNNKEL (reference sequence). CDR3 size: 16 residues. The V gene end was trimmed by 0 bases and the J gene end by 3 bases; junction bases not matched to a gene: 4.

The chain combines TRBV3-1 (or the pseudogene TRBV3-2) with TRBJ1-6; 9 bases map to TRBD1. The CDR3 totals 15 residues. In germline, CDR1 is LGHDT, CDR2 YNNKEL (reference sequence). With 4 bases clipped from V and 10 bases from J, the junction kept 8 bases outside the gene matches. This chain's CDR3 is CASSPAGQGWSPLHF. In nucleotides, the CDR3 is TGTGCCAGCAGCCCCGCGGGACAGGGATGGTCACCCCTCCACTTT.

This clone was detected only once. The chain links TRBV3-1 (or the pseudogene TRBV3-2) to TRBJ1-1, with D possibly TRBD1 on 5 matching bases. The length of the CDR3 is 13 residues. From germline, CDR1 is LGHDT and CDR2 YNNKEL (reference sequence). The V gene lost 4 bases and the J gene lost 4 bases, with 10 bases spanning the gap. CDR3 loop: CASSLGGATEAFF. DNA of the CDR3: TGTGCCAGCAGCCTGGGGGGAGCCACTGAAGCTTTCTTT.

CDR3 in amino acids: CASSDGIGYTF. The CDR3 nucleotides are TGTGCCAGCAGTGACGGGATCGGCTACACCTTC. The chain uses TRBV28 and TRBJ1-2; unclear D gene. The V end lost 5 bases, the J end lost 8 bases, and 9 bases lay between the germline ends. Germline CDR1 reads MDHEN; CDR2 reads SYDVKM. The CDR3 loop spans 11 amino acids.